This T cell receptor beta chain was observed in a study of cytomegalovirus exposure and HLA in healthy donors. The study, taken as a whole, reports: In vitro, three CMV-associated chains proved specific for CMV antigens.

As regards this clone: What it binds is unknown.

Libraries were prepared by immunoSEQ multiplex PCR; TCRdb keeps only in-frame clonotypes and omits some of them. The data show more than 95,000 clones, roughly 93% seen once. The CDR3 is made up of 14 amino acids. Germline V lookup: CDR1 SGHDT, CDR2 YYEEEE. V shed 0 bases, J shed 3 bases, and the junction held 1 base outside the gene matches. Material: PBMCs. This TCR was sampled from a woman under 30 in good health and CMV-seronegative. V usage is TRBV5-6 and J usage is TRBJ2-5; 8 positions match TRBD1. CDR3 in amino acids: CASSLGGQEETQYF. In nucleotides, the CDR3 is TGTGCCAGCAGCTTGGGGGGACAGGAAGAGACCCAGTACTTC.